This is a list of T cell receptor beta chains from one sample in a study of shared clonotypes between healthy human individuals. Here immunoSEQ multiplex PCR was the method, and the copy in TCRdb shows in-frame clones only, minus some. The sample carries some 800,000 clones, 85% to 95% recorded once. Sequencing used naive CD8+ T cells sorted from blood. Receptors originate from a man aged 30-40 years in good health. The CDR3 runs from the conserved cysteine through the conserved F or W. A D gene is named only where the DNA matches it firmly. A row's size may be missing; if present it is once, few, many or a size class.

abundance | j_gene | d_gene | v_gene | CDR3nt | CDR3aa
NA | TRBJ2-5 | TRBD2 | TRBV27 | TGTGCCAGCAAGATCCTAGCGGGAGGGGAAGAGACCCAGTACTTC | CASKILAGGEETQYF
NA | TRBJ2-6 | NA | TRBV5-3 | TGTGCCAGAAGCTTGGAGTTCATAGTCCTCTCTGGGGCCAACGTCCTGACTTTC | CARSLEFIVLSGANVLTF
once | TRBJ2-1 | TRBD1 | TRBV27 | TGTGCCAGCAGTCCCGGGACAGGGTCCTACAATGAGCAGTTCTTC | CASSPGTGSYNEQFF
once | TRBJ2-3 | NA | TRBV19 | TGTGCCAGTAGTTATACTAGGCTCAGCACAGATACGCAGTATTTT | CASSYTRLSTDTQYF
NA | TRBJ2-7 | TRBD1 | TRBV19 | TGTGCCAGTAGTATTGGGGGACAGGGAGGCAACGAGCAGTACTTC | CASSIGGQGGNEQYF
few | TRBJ2-1 | NA | TRBV7-3 | TGTGCCAGCAGCTCCTATACTCGCCCCCATGAGCAGTTCTTC | CASSSYTRPHEQFF
NA | TRBJ1-2 | NA | TRBV5-6 | TGTGCCAGCAGCTTGGGGTGGAGCAGGGCTCGGTATGGCTACACCTTC | CASSLGWSRARYGYTF
NA | TRBJ2-5 | NA | TRBV7-9 | TGTGCCAGCAGCTTAATTTTTCGGGGGCGAGAGACCCAGTACTTC | CASSLIFRGRETQYF
NA | TRBJ2-1 | TRBD2 | TRBV27 | TGTGCCAGCGGGACTAGCATACGAATGCAGTTCTTC | CASGTSIRMQFF
NA | TRBJ2-7 | TRBD2 | TRBV6-6 | TGTGCCAGCAGTTACCCTTCGCTAGCGGGAGAATACGAGCAGTACTTC | CASSYPSLAGEYEQYF
NA | TRBJ2-7 | NA | TRBV15 | TGTGCCACCAGCAGAGATCAGGGACCCGCCTACGAGCAGTACTTC | CATSRDQGPAYEQYF
NA | TRBJ2-3 | NA | TRBV5-5 | TGTGCCAGCAACAGCGGATTTAGCACAGATACGCAGTATTTT | CASNSGFSTDTQYF
NA | TRBJ2-5 | NA | TRBV15 | TGTGCCACCAGCAGGGTGGGTTCTTGGGTGGCAGGAGGGGTGCGGGAAGAGACCCAGTACTTC | CATSRVGSWVAGGVREETQYF
NA | TRBJ1-2 | TRBD1 | TRBV9 | TGTGCCAGCACCGACAGGGCGGAAGGCTACACCTTC | CASTDRAEGYTF
NA | TRBJ2-5 | TRBD2 | TRBV6-6 | TGTGCCAGCAGTTACTTTTGGCGGGAGGAGAAAGAGACCCAGTACTTC | CASSYFWREEKETQYF
NA | TRBJ2-6 | NA | TRBV7-9 | TGTGCCAGCATCCCGAGGGACTCTGGGGCCAACGTCCTGACTTTC | CASIPRDSGANVLTF
NA | TRBJ1-1 | NA | TRBV7-6 | TGTGCCAGCAGCTTAGGCTCGGTCAGAGAAACTGAAGCTTTCTTT | CASSLGSVRETEAFF